These T cell receptor beta chains were read from a single sample in a study of cytomegalovirus exposure and HLA in healthy donors. The data were produced by immunoSEQ multiplex PCR, yet TCRdb's version contains in-frame clones alone and is incomplete. The data hold 150,000 to 200,000 clones, with 80% to 85% observed a single time. Specimen: PBMCs. The receptors stem from a man aged 30 to 39 in good health and CMV-seropositive. Each CDR3 is given with its conserved first and last residue. D genes are given only for firm matches. Not all rows give a size; the values are once, few, many and, for expanded clones, a class.

v_gene: TRBV7-2; d_gene: .; abundance: .; j_gene: TRBJ2-3; CDR3nt: TGTGCCAGCAGCTTAGCTCAGGGCGCAGATACGCAGTATTTT; CDR3aa: CASSLAQGADTQYF
v_gene: TRBV6-5; d_gene: .; abundance: few; j_gene: TRBJ2-7; CDR3nt: TGTGCCAGCAGTTCCGGGACTGCCACCTACGAGCAGTACTTC; CDR3aa: CASSSGTATYEQYF
v_gene: TRBV13; d_gene: .; abundance: .; j_gene: TRBJ2-7; CDR3nt: TGTGCCAGCAGCTTAGTTGGACTCAGCTCCTACGAGCAGTACTTC; CDR3aa: CASSLVGLSSYEQYF
v_gene: TRBV9; d_gene: .; abundance: .; j_gene: TRBJ2-7; CDR3nt: TGTGCCAGCAGCCCACGGGGTCAAGGTAACGAGCAGTACTTC; CDR3aa: CASSPRGQGNEQYF
v_gene: TRBV4-3; d_gene: TRBD1; abundance: few; j_gene: TRBJ1-4; CDR3nt: TGCGCCAGCAGCCAAGTGGGGACAGGGGGTGAAAAACTGTTTTTT; CDR3aa: CASSQVGTGGEKLFF
v_gene: TRBV5-6; d_gene: TRBD1; abundance: many; j_gene: TRBJ2-7; CDR3nt: TGTGCCAGCAGCTTGGCTGGGACAGGGTCCAAAGTGCAGTACTTC; CDR3aa: CASSLAGTGSKVQYF
v_gene: TRBV5-6; d_gene: .; abundance: .; j_gene: TRBJ2-7; CDR3nt: TGTGCCAGCAGCACCGGGGAGTGGGAAAGCGAGCAGTACTTC; CDR3aa: CASSTGEWESEQYF
v_gene: TRBV5-1; d_gene: TRBD1; abundance: few; j_gene: TRBJ2-2; CDR3nt: TGCGCCAGCAGCGGGAGGACAGGGGGCTTCGGGGAGCTGTTTTTT; CDR3aa: CASSGRTGGFGELFF
v_gene: TRBV5-4; d_gene: TRBD1; abundance: .; j_gene: TRBJ1-2; CDR3nt: TGTGCCAGCAGCCCCGACCGGGACAGGTATGGCTACACCTTC; CDR3aa: CASSPDRDRYGYTF
v_gene: TRBV5-5; d_gene: TRBD1; abundance: .; j_gene: TRBJ1-1; CDR3nt: TGTGCCAGCAGCGCAAAGCGGACAGGGCCTCAATATGAAGCTTTCTTT; CDR3aa: CASSAKRTGPQYEAFF
v_gene: TRBV25-1; d_gene: .; abundance: .; j_gene: TRBJ2-5; CDR3nt: TGTGCTACAGGCTTGCTTCAAGAGACCCAGTACTTC; CDR3aa: CATGLLQETQYF
v_gene: TRBV4-1; d_gene: .; abundance: .; j_gene: TRBJ1-5; CDR3nt: TGCGCCAGCAGCCAAGACTTGGACACGGGGGACAATCAGCCCCAGCATTTT; CDR3aa: CASSQDLDTGDNQPQHF
v_gene: TRBV6-5; d_gene: .; abundance: once; j_gene: TRBJ2-7; CDR3nt: TGTGCCAGCAATCCGGGAGCAACCTACGAGCAGTACTTC; CDR3aa: CASNPGATYEQYF
v_gene: TRBV5-6; d_gene: .; abundance: .; j_gene: TRBJ2-7; CDR3nt: TGTGCCAGCAGCTTGATTGGTGAGGGTGACGAGCAGTACTTC; CDR3aa: CASSLIGEGDEQYF
v_gene: TRBV7-2; d_gene: .; abundance: .; j_gene: TRBJ1-6; CDR3nt: TGTGCCAGCAGCTCGACAGACTATAATTCACCCCTCCACTTT; CDR3aa: CASSSTDYNSPLHF
v_gene: TRBV5-5; d_gene: .; abundance: .; j_gene: TRBJ2-5; CDR3nt: TGTGCCAGCAGGGGCGGGACCCGAGAGACCCAGTACTTC; CDR3aa: CASRGGTRETQYF
v_gene: TRBV4-1; d_gene: TRBD1; abundance: .; j_gene: TRBJ1-4; CDR3nt: TGCGCCAGCAGCCAAAACAGGGGGCTAGGCGAAAAACTGTTTTTT; CDR3aa: CASSQNRGLGEKLFF
v_gene: TRBV10-1; d_gene: .; abundance: .; j_gene: TRBJ1-4; CDR3nt: TGCGCCAGCAGTGAGTCTACATCTCTTAATGAAAAACTGTTTTTT; CDR3aa: CASSESTSLNEKLFF
v_gene: TRBV7-3; d_gene: TRBD2; abundance: .; j_gene: TRBJ2-1; CDR3nt: TGTGCCAGCAGCTTCGGGACTAGCGGTTACAATGAGCAGTTCTTC; CDR3aa: CASSFGTSGYNEQFF
v_gene: TRBV7-2; d_gene: TRBD1; abundance: .; j_gene: TRBJ2-7; CDR3nt: TGTGCCAGCAGCCCGACAGGGGTTAGGGACGAGCAGTACTTC; CDR3aa: CASSPTGVRDEQYF
v_gene: TRBV19; d_gene: .; abundance: .; j_gene: TRBJ2-6; CDR3nt: TGTGCCACCGTGGGGGGGCCCGGGGCCAACGTCCTGACTTTC; CDR3aa: CATVGGPGANVLTF
v_gene: TRBV5-1; d_gene: .; abundance: .; j_gene: TRBJ1-6; CDR3nt: TGCGCCAGCAGCTTGTACCCCCCGCGCGAGCAGGGGAAAAAATCTAATTCACCCCTCCACTTT; CDR3aa: CASSLYPPREQGKKSNSPLHF
v_gene: TRBV2; d_gene: TRBD1; abundance: .; j_gene: TRBJ2-2; CDR3nt: TGTGCCAGCAGTGAAATGGGGACAGGGGCCGGGGAGCTGTTTTTT; CDR3aa: CASSEMGTGAGELFF
v_gene: TRBV30; d_gene: .; abundance: .; j_gene: TRBJ2-2; CDR3nt: TGTGCCTGGAGTGTAGCCAGGTACACCGGGGAGCTGTTTTTT; CDR3aa: CAWSVARYTGELFF
v_gene: TRBV23-1; d_gene: .; abundance: once; j_gene: TRBJ1-2; CDR3nt: TGCGCCAGCAGTCGAGGATGGGACTCGAGCAACTATGGCTACACCTTC; CDR3aa: CASSRGWDSSNYGYTF
v_gene: TRBV11-2; d_gene: TRBD1; abundance: .; j_gene: TRBJ2-7; CDR3nt: TGTGCCAGCAGCCCCCCGGGACAGCTCTACGAGCAGTACTTC; CDR3aa: CASSPPGQLYEQYF
v_gene: TRBV21-1; d_gene: .; abundance: .; j_gene: TRBJ1-5; CDR3nt: TGTGCCAGCAGCATGGATAGCATAAGATGCAATCAGCCCCAGCATTTT; CDR3aa: CASSMDSIRCNQPQHF
v_gene: TRBV30; d_gene: .; abundance: .; j_gene: TRBJ1-2; CDR3nt: TGTGCCTGGAGTGTACGTCCGTCTATAACCTTC; CDR3aa: CAWSVRPSITF
v_gene: TRBV6-6; d_gene: .; abundance: .; j_gene: TRBJ2-7; CDR3nt: TGTGCCAGCAGTTACCCTCTCCGCGGGGCCTACGAGCAGTACTTC; CDR3aa: CASSYPLRGAYEQYF
v_gene: TRBV27; d_gene: TRBD1; abundance: few; j_gene: TRBJ1-2; CDR3nt: TGTGCCAGCAGTTCCGACAGGGTGAATGGCTACACCTTC; CDR3aa: CASSSDRVNGYTF
v_gene: TRBV6-5; d_gene: .; abundance: .; j_gene: TRBJ2-1; CDR3nt: TGTGCCAGCAGTTATTGGCGGATGGACAATGAGCAGTTCTTC; CDR3aa: CASSYWRMDNEQFF
v_gene: TRBV27; d_gene: .; abundance: .; j_gene: TRBJ1-1; CDR3nt: TGTGCCAGCTTAGGGGTCACTGAAGCTTTCTTT; CDR3aa: CASLGVTEAFF
v_gene: TRBV6-4; d_gene: .; abundance: .; j_gene: TRBJ2-3; CDR3nt: TGTGCCAGCAGCGAAGGACTTCACGGAGATACGCAGTATTTT; CDR3aa: CASSEGLHGDTQYF
v_gene: TRBV9; d_gene: TRBD2; abundance: .; j_gene: TRBJ2-1; CDR3nt: TGTGCCAGCAGCGTAGGTATAGCGGGGACTGCCTACAATGAGCAGTTCTTC; CDR3aa: CASSVGIAGTAYNEQFF
v_gene: TRBV28; d_gene: TRBD1; abundance: .; j_gene: TRBJ1-2; CDR3nt: TGTGCCGGCGGACAGGGAAGCCGGTATGGCTACACCTTC; CDR3aa: CAGGQGSRYGYTF
v_gene: TRBV27; d_gene: .; abundance: .; j_gene: TRBJ1-4; CDR3nt: TGTGCCAGCAGTTTTGAGGGAAAACTGTTTTTT; CDR3aa: CASSFEGKLFF
v_gene: TRBV28; d_gene: TRBD1; abundance: .; j_gene: TRBJ2-7; CDR3nt: TGTGCCAGCACCGTGGACAGGGTCGAGCAGTACTTC; CDR3aa: CASTVDRVEQYF
v_gene: TRBV28; d_gene: TRBD2; abundance: few; j_gene: TRBJ2-1; CDR3nt: TGTGCCAGCAGGCCGGGACTACCAAGGGATGAGCAGTTCTTC; CDR3aa: CASRPGLPRDEQFF
v_gene: TRBV5-4; d_gene: TRBD2; abundance: few; j_gene: TRBJ2-7; CDR3nt: TGTGCCAGCAGCTCCGGACTAGCGGGCTTGGTGGAGCAGTACTTC; CDR3aa: CASSSGLAGLVEQYF
v_gene: TRBV2; d_gene: .; abundance: .; j_gene: TRBJ2-1; CDR3nt: TGTGCCAGCAGTGGCGAGGCGGGTGAGCAGTTCTTC; CDR3aa: CASSGEAGEQFF
v_gene: TRBV27; d_gene: .; abundance: few; j_gene: TRBJ1-2; CDR3nt: TGTGCCAGCAGCCCGGAGGGCGTATTTGGCTACACCTTC; CDR3aa: CASSPEGVFGYTF
v_gene: TRBV11-2; d_gene: .; abundance: .; j_gene: TRBJ2-1; CDR3nt: TGTGCCAGCAGCCCCCCTGAGGTGAACAATGAGCAGTTCTTC; CDR3aa: CASSPPEVNNEQFF
v_gene: TRBV21-1; d_gene: .; abundance: .; j_gene: TRBJ2-3; CDR3nt: TGTGCCAGCACCCCGGGACTAGCGGAGATAGATACGCAGTATTTT; CDR3aa: CASTPGLAEIDTQYF